The 18 T cell receptor beta chains reported below all come from one sample, sequenced in a study of radiation and T cells in renal cell carcinoma. Described time point: baseline pretreatment blood. Treatment reported: 15 Gy SBRT to primary tumor, nephrectomy 4 weeks later. The assay was immunoSEQ multiplex PCR, and TCRdb's table has in-frame clones only and misses some. The sample has 130,000 or so clones; roughly 85% are singletons. Sequenced material: blood, taken from a patient whose treatment included radiotherapy and nephrectomy. The receptor set was obtained from a woman aged 50 to 65 with renal cell carcinoma.

This clone was observed once. This CDR3 reads CASSLGRINQPQHF. The CDR3, as DNA: TGTGCCAGCAGTTTAGGACGGATCAATCAGCCCCAGCATTTT. V is TRBV27 and J is TRBJ1-5; no definite D call. V was shortened by 2 bases and J by 3 bases, with 8 bases between the two germline ends. The CDR3 extends over 14 amino acids. The germline gives CDR1 MNHEY, CDR2 SMNVEV (reference sequence).

The genes are TRBV28 and TRBJ2-2; no reliable D call. Trimming removed 4 bases at V and 0 bases at J, with 3 bases between. The CDR3 runs to 13 residues. CDR1 MDHEN and CDR2 SYDVKM come from the germline V gene. CDR3 sequence reads: CASSSPNTGELFF. The DNA of the CDR3 is TGTGCCAGCAGTTCACCGAACACCGGGGAGCTGTTTTTT.

The rearrangement links TRBV5-6 to TRBJ1-5, with a tentative D call TRBD1 (6 bases). The V gene lost 2 bases and the J gene lost 4 bases, with 10 bases spanning the gap. Germline CDR1 and CDR2: SGHDT and YYEEEE. This CDR3 has 14 amino acids. CDR3 region: CASSFTGKNQPQHF. The CDR3, as DNA: TGTGCCAGCAGCTTTACAGGGAAAAATCAGCCCCAGCATTTT.

The V call is TRBV27, the J call TRBJ1-1; D ambiguous. Germline V lookup: CDR1 MNHEY, CDR2 SMNVEV (reference sequence). V was trimmed by 2 bases and J by 6 bases, leaving 10 bases between them. This CDR3 has 13 amino acids. The CDR3 here is CASSLIGRAEAFF. CDR3 nucleotide sequence: TGTGCCAGCAGTTTAATCGGAAGGGCTGAAGCTTTCTTT.

This chain joins TRBV4-2 and TRBJ2-7, with D possibly matching TRBD2 (5 bases). The CDR3 totals 15 residues. V was clipped by 0 bases and J by 2 bases, with 11 bases between them. Germline loops: CDR1 LGHNA, CDR2 YNFKEQ. The chain's CDR3 is CASSQDPDLTYEQYF. The CDR3 nucleotides are TGTGCCAGCAGCCAAGATCCGGACTTAACCTACGAGCAGTACTTC.

The chain combines TRBV7-2 with TRBJ2-2; a possible D gene is TRBD1 (6 bases). Trimming removed 4 bases from V and 5 bases from J, with 11 bases in between. Germline CDR1 reads SGHTA; CDR2 reads FQGNSA. The CDR3 contains 14 residues. The CDR3 DNA follows: TGTGCCAGCAGCTCCCTACAGGGAACCGGGGAGCTGTTTTTT. Protein product: CASSSLQGTGELFF.

The chain links TRBV6-5 to TRBJ1-1; D possibly corresponds to TRBD1 (5 bases). The germline V gene encodes CDR1 MNHEY and CDR2 SVGAGI. The CDR3 is made up of 14 amino acids. Deletions cut 3 bases from V and 7 bases from J, with 15 bases between. Here the CDR3 reads CASSYSGDGGEAFF. The DNA for the CDR3 is TGTGCCAGCAGTTATTCGGGGGACGGGGGTGAAGCTTTCTTT.

The rearrangement links TRBV9 to TRBJ1-4, with TRBD1 matching over 8 bases. The J segment lost 6 bases and the V segment lost 7 bases, leaving 5 bases of the junction unmatched. This CDR3 region has 13 residues. CDR1 SGDLS and CDR2 YYNGEE come from the germline V gene. CDR3 residues: CASAGTGYEKLFF. In DNA form, the CDR3 reads TGTGCCAGCGCCGGGACAGGATATGAAAAACTGTTTTTT.

The gene calls are TRBV4-2 and TRBJ2-7; D is undetermined. From germline, CDR1 is LGHNA and CDR2 YNFKEQ. Between the trimmed V and J ends, which lost 0 bases and 3 bases, there was a span of 18 bases. The CDR3 contains 17 residues. CDR3 DNA sequence: TGTGCCAGCAGCCAAGATTTGGATTTCCGCACAAACTACGAGCAGTACTTC. Protein sequence: CASSQDLDFRTNYEQYF.

J is TRBJ2-2 and V is TRBV11-2, with no clear D. V was clipped by 2 bases and J by 1 base, with 5 bases between them. The CDR3 has 14 amino acids. Germline loops: CDR1 SGHAT, CDR2 FQNNGV. The CDR3 region is CASSLSGNTGELFF. Here the CDR3 DNA reads TGTGCCAGCAGCTTAAGTGGGAACACCGGGGAGCTGTTTTTT.

This clone came up once. V and J are TRBV2 and TRBJ1-1; D is unclear. Germline V gives CDR1 SNHLY, CDR2 FYNNEI. The CDR3 covers 12 residues. V was clipped by 6 bases and J by 7 bases, with 12 bases between them. The CDR3 protein is CASRDDGDEAFF. The CDR3 region has the DNA TGTGCCAGCAGAGATGACGGAGATGAAGCTTTCTTT.

The count of this clone is one. The rearrangement links TRBV20-1 to TRBJ1-1; D perhaps matches TRBD1 (5 bases). In germline, CDR1 is DFQATT, CDR2 SNEGSKA (reference sequence). Between the trimmed V and J ends, which lost 5 bases and 12 bases, there was a span of 13 bases. The CDR3 totals 10 residues. The CDR3 is CSASRGTTFF. CDR3 coding DNA: TGCAGTGCTTCCAGAGGGACGACTTTCTTT.

The rearrangement links TRBV9 to TRBJ1-2; 12 nucleotides align to TRBD1. The V segment lost 2 bases and the J segment 5 bases; nucleotides outside the gene matches: 10. The germline V gene has CDR1 SGDLS and CDR2 YYNGEE. The CDR3 is 17 residues long. CDR3 sequence: CASSVGPGQGARYGYTF. CDR3 coding DNA: TGTGCCAGCAGCGTTGGCCCGGGACAGGGGGCACGGTATGGCTACACCTTC.

This rearrangement joins TRBV4-3 to TRBJ1-2; weak D call: TRBD1 (5 bases). Trimming took off 1 base at V and 6 bases at J, with 18 bases between the two ends. The CDR3 loop spans 16 amino acids. Germline values: CDR1 LGHNA, CDR2 YSLEER. The CDR3 protein is CASSQGVGPWGDGYTF. CDR3 sequence (DNA): TGCGCCAGCAGCCAAGGCGTGGGGCCCTGGGGGGATGGCTACACCTTC.

This rearrangement joins TRBV5-6 to TRBJ2-7; tentatively, D is TRBD1 or TRBD2 (5 bases each). There are 15 residues in the CDR3. V was pared by 4 bases and J by 2 bases, with 16 bases between. Germline-derived CDR1 and CDR2 are SGHDT and YYEEEE. The CDR3 protein is CASSLGDRLTYEQYF. The DNA of the CDR3 is TGTGCCAGCAGCCTCGGAGACAGACTAACCTACGAGCAGTACTTC.

CDR3 sequence (DNA): TGTGCCAGCAGCCAAGACCGGGCGAACACTGAAGCTTTCTTT. Amino acid sequence: CASSQDRANTEAFF. This chain joins TRBV14 and TRBJ1-1; D is undetermined. Trimming took 0 bases from V and 1 from J, leaving 6 bases between them. The CDR3 contains 14 residues. Germline CDR1 and CDR2: SGHDN and FVKESK.

The chain has TRBV5-4 and TRBJ2-1; 9 nucleotides agree with TRBD2. The CDR3 is made up of 16 amino acids. V lost 1 base, J lost 2 bases, and 4 bases stayed unmatched. Germline V gene data show CDR1 as SGHNT and CDR2 as YYREEE (reference sequence). The CDR3 region has the DNA TGTGCCAGCAGCTTGTCCGGCGGGGGGGCCTACAATGAGCAGTTCTTC. This gives the protein CASSLSGGGAYNEQFF.

V gene TRBV14 combines with J gene TRBJ1-4, with no clear D. Germline V gene sequence: CDR1 SGHDN, CDR2 FVKESK. V was clipped by 1 base and J by 10 bases, with 10 bases between them. This CDR3 is built from 13 residues. CDR3 nucleotide sequence: TGTGCCAGCAGCCAAGTTTTTCGTGGAAAACTGTTTTTT. Translation gives CASSQVFRGKLFF.